This T cell receptor beta chain is from a study of T cell responses to AZD1222 COVID-19 vaccine. Study-wide results and caveats: No repertoire was sampled before or during the peak T cell response, only after it.

A remark on this clone: What it recognizes is unknown.

Data came from immunoSEQ multiplex PCR; TCRdb stores just in-frame clones and leaves some out. The data hold 100,000 to 140,000 clones, with roughly 90% observed a single time. The CDR3 length is 14 residues. Germline lookup yields CDR1 KGHSH and CDR2 LQKENI. V lost 4 bases to trimming and J lost 5 bases; unmatched junction nucleotides: 5. Pooled samples include second doses given at about 4 or 12 weeks. The receptor was isolated from an adult who received the AZD1222 COVID-19 vaccine. The material sequenced was peripheral blood, taken 28 days after the second AZD1222 dose. This chain uses TRBV18 with TRBJ2-1, with 7 bases that match TRBD2. The DNA of the CDR3 is TGTGCCAGCTCACTGGCGGGAGTGGACAATGAGCAGTTCTTC. Translation: CASSLAGVDNEQFF.